The 9 T cell receptor beta chains below come from one sample, sequenced in a study of T cell changes during pregnancy in multiple sclerosis. This table comes from immunoSEQ multiplex PCR, and its TCRdb copy is limited to in-frame clones, with some not included. The table records tens of thousands of clones, just under 95% of them present only once. The source material was CD8+ T cells from peripheral blood mononuclear cells, sampled in the third trimester of pregnancy. All receptors come from a female donor with multiple sclerosis, enrolled in a pregnancy study.

The gene calls are TRBV19 and TRBJ1-2; TRBD1 matches 8 bases. Germline V gene data show CDR1 as LNHDA and CDR2 as SQIVND (reference sequence). J was trimmed by 1 base and V by 1 base; bases with no gene match: 5. The CDR3 totals 16 residues. CDR3 in amino acids: CASSIAGTGVNYGYTF. As DNA, the CDR3 is TGTGCCAGTAGTATAGCCGGGACAGGAGTTAACTATGGCTACACCTTC.

V and J are TRBV5-4 and TRBJ2-7; the D gene is possibly TRBD1 (5 bases). CDR3 size: 17 residues. CDR1 is SGHNT, CDR2 YYREEE, per germline (reference sequence). Trimming cost V 3 bases and J 0 bases, with 19 bases left between them. The CDR3 coding sequence is TGTGCCAGCAGCTCGGCCGTAGACAGAGCACTCTCCTACGAGCAGTACTTC. This codes for CASSSAVDRALSYEQYF.

The CDR3, as DNA: TGTGCCAGCAGTTACTCGCAGGGGTCCTACAATGAGCAGTTCTTC. Amino acids: CASSYSQGSYNEQFF. V is TRBV6-5 and J is TRBJ2-1; tentatively, D is TRBD1 (6 bases). Germline loops: CDR1 MNHEY, CDR2 SVGAGI. The length of the CDR3 is 15 residues. V was clipped by 0 bases and J by 1 base, with 7 bases between them.

The V and J genes are TRBV5-4 and TRBJ2-7; 11 bases are shared with TRBD1. This CDR3 is built from 15 residues. CDR1 is SGHNT, CDR2 YYREEE, per germline (reference sequence). The ends lost 5 bases at V and 3 bases at J; junction bases unmatched: 7. CDR3 residues: CASSPGTGGFYEQYF. In DNA form, the CDR3 reads TGTGCCAGCAGTCCCGGGACAGGGGGATTCTACGAGCAGTACTTC.

This chain links TRBV19 with TRBJ2-7; TRBD2 might be the D (6 bases). With 5 bases removed from V and 0 bases from J, the gap between germline ends came to 17 bases. CDR1 is LNHDA, CDR2 SQIVND, per germline (reference sequence). This CDR3 has 16 amino acids. The CDR3 DNA is TGTGCCAGTAGTTCCCTCGGCGGGGAAGACTCCTACGAGCAGTACTTC. As protein: CASSSLGGEDSYEQYF.

The chain employs TRBV15 and TRBJ2-7; 9 bases are a match to TRBD1. Germline V gene sequence: CDR1 LNHNV, CDR2 YYDKDF (reference sequence). J lost 4 bases, V lost 0 bases, and 7 bases had no gene match. The CDR3 is made up of 16 amino acids. CDR3 bases: TGTGCCACCAGCAGAGATGGGCCAGACAGGGGGTACGAGCAGTACTTC. It is translated as CATSRDGPDRGYEQYF.

This clone was picked up one time. This sequence joins TRBV5-5 and TRBJ2-2; possibly TRBD2 for D (6 bases). This CDR3 has 15 amino acids. Trimming pared 6 bases from V and 3 bases from J, leaving 15 bases between. From germline, CDR1 is SGHKS and CDR2 YYEKEE (reference sequence). DNA for the CDR3: TGTGCCAGCAATCCGGCGGAGGGACACACCGGGGAGCTGTTTTTT. It translates to CASNPAEGHTGELFF. Together with reference TRBV5-5 and TRBJ2-2, the CDR3 gives the full variable domain: DAGVTQSPTHLIKTRGQQVTLRCSPISGHKSVSWYQQVLGQGPQFIFQYYEKEERGRGNFPDRFSARQFPNYSSELNVNALLLGDSALYLCASNPAEGHTGELFFGEGSRLTVL.

This clone was seen once. This chain joins TRBV27 and TRBJ2-2; the D is unclear. Germline V gene data show CDR1 as MNHEY and CDR2 as SMNVEV (reference sequence). V was trimmed by 4 bases and J by 7 bases, leaving 4 bases between them. CDR3 length: 11 amino acids. The CDR3 reads CASSWSGELFF. The CDR3 DNA sequence: TGTGCCAGCAGTTGGAGCGGGGAGCTGTTTTTT.

V and J are TRBV7-6 and TRBJ2-3, with D perhaps matching TRBD2 (6 bases). V was shortened by 5 bases and J by 3 bases, with 24 bases between the two germline ends. Germline CDR1 and CDR2: SGHVS and FNYEAQ. The CDR3 extends over 18 amino acids. Here the CDR3 reads CASSLGPGGGKVTDTQYF. CDR3 DNA: TGTGCCAGCAGCCTGGGTCCCGGTGGCGGGAAGGTAACAGATACGCAGTATTTT.